This T cell receptor (beta chain) was recorded in a study of blood T cells in healthy people across ages. Points from the study as a whole: Naive CD4+ cells and diversity were both higher in long-lived donors than in aged donors.

Through a sample-barcoded 5' primer and a J-beta primer mix, a second PCR was run for roughly 7 to 12 cycles. TCRdb processed the 5' RACE reads anew with MiXCR; each CDR3 protein has one entry. Found here are hundreds of thousands of distinct CDR3 sequences, around 38% of them singletons; the top ten hold approximately 29%. This CDR3 is built from 15 residues. CDR1 DFQATT and CDR2 SNEGSKA come from the germline V gene (reference sequence). The V and J ends lost 6 bases and 4 bases respectively, with 21 bases between them. As regards this clonotype: No antigen is known for it.

The sample consisted of blood. The chain carries TRBV20-1 and TRBJ2-5; D might be TRBD1 (5 bases). This sequence was found in a man of 80 years or more in good health. The CDR3 loop reads CSAETAWGQGETQYF. The CDR3 DNA follows: TGCAGTGCGGAAACCGCCTGGGGCCAGGGAGAGACCCAGTACTTC.